These T cell receptor beta chains were read from a single sample in a study of identical twins. In TCRdb, the 5' RACE reads were re-called with MiXCR into one record per CDR3 protein. The sample lists around 490,000 distinct CDR3 sequences; more than 13% were seen once. The same data also contributed to another study, on yellow fever vaccine responses in identical twins.

The sample was CD4+ T cells sorted from blood. The receptors originated from a woman aged 18 to 35 in good health. The CDR3 runs from the conserved cysteine through the conserved F or W. The order of the fields is J gene, V gene, D gene, clone size, CDR3 length, CDR3 DNA, CDR3 protein. A D gene is named only where the DNA matches it firmly. Size tells how often a clone was seen (once, few, many) or the class of an expanded clone, and some rows leave it out.

TRBJ2-1 TRBV5-4 . . 13 TGTGCCAGCAGCTTGACGCACGGAGATGAGCAGTTCTTC CASSLTHGDEQFF
TRBJ2-7 TRBV6-1 . . 14 TGTGCCAGCAGAAAGCGACGGGACTCCTACGAGCAGTACTTC CASRKRRDSYEQYF
TRBJ2-3 TRBV4-2 . . 17 TGTGCCAGCAGCCAAGATAACAGCGGAGAAAGCACAGATACGCAGTATTTT CASSQDNSGESTDTQYF
TRBJ2-7 TRBV12-3/TRBV12-4 TRBD1 . 16 TGTGCCAGCAGTTCGAACAACAGGGGGCGAATGTACGAGCAGTACTTC CASSSNNRGRMYEQYF
TRBJ1-5 TRBV21-1 . few 15 TGTGCCAGCAGCAAAGATCCAGGGTATAATCAGCCCCAGCATTTT CASSKDPGYNQPQHF
TRBJ2-7 TRBV12-3/TRBV12-4 . . 11 TGTGCCAGCAGCCACAGGGGAGGGCAGTACTTC CASSHRGGQYF
TRBJ2-3 TRBV6-2/TRBV6-3 . once 15 TGTGCCAGCAGTTACCGGCGGGGCAGCACAGATACGCAGTATTTT CASSYRRGSTDTQYF
TRBJ2-1 TRBV6-1 . . 14 TGTGCCAGCAGCCTAGGCGGGATAAGTAATGAGCAGTTCTTC CASSLGGISNEQFF
TRBJ2-4 TRBV20-1 . few 13 TGCAGTGCTAGAGATTTCGGCATGGCCATTCAGTACTTC CSARDFGMAIQYF
TRBJ2-7 TRBV7-8 . . 15 TGTGCCAGCAGCCGAACCGACAGGAGCTCCTACGAGCAGTACTTC CASSRTDRSSYEQYF
TRBJ2-1 TRBV7-9 . few 15 TGTGCCAGCAGCGACTCTAGCGAGAAGTACAATGAGCAGTTCTTC CASSDSSEKYNEQFF
TRBJ2-1 TRBV20-1 . many 11 TGCAGTGTGTTGTTGGTCAATGAGCAGTTCTTC CSVLLVNEQFF
TRBJ1-6 TRBV7-2 . many 15 TGTGCCAGCAGCTGGAAGCTCGGGGAGTCTTCACCCCTCCACTTT CASSWKLGESSPLHF